The clone carrying this TCR beta chain has more than one count but fewer than ten. The repertoire was sequenced with immunoSEQ multiplex PCR; TCRdb's copy has only in-frame clones and lacks some. The sample holds about 480,000 clones, roughly 85% seen once. Approximately 87 million PBMCs went into genomic DNA for unsorted samples. The data were obtained in a study of shared clonotypes between healthy human individuals. Trimming removed 4 bases at V and 2 bases at J, with 11 bases between. Germline-derived CDR1 and CDR2 are SQVTM and ANQGSEA. The CDR3 has 13 residues. The V gene is TRBV29-1, the J gene TRBJ1-2; tentative D call: TRBD1 (5 bases). The origin of this receptor is a woman between 40 and 55 years old in good health. Some clones in this sample may be carry-over from other donors' samples. Specimen: PBMCs. CDR3 region: CSVVRDGNYGYTF. The DNA for the CDR3 is TGCAGCGTTGTAAGGGACGGAAACTATGGCTACACCTTC.